Listed below are T cell receptor beta chains from one sample, sequenced in a study of T-cell memory formation after mild COVID-19. TCRdb fed the 5' RACE reads into MiXCR, producing one record per CDR3 protein. The sample has about 110,000 distinct CDR3 sequences; about 18% are singletons. Input material: PBMCs or a T cell subset sorted from them (not recorded which). All receptors come from a man younger than 30 who had mild COVID-19 (a few samples of this study predate the infection). Cell type and time point are not known. CDR3s include the opening cysteine and the closing phenylalanine or tryptophan. A D gene is named only where the DNA matches it firmly. A row's size may be missing; if present it is once, few, many or a size class.

v_gene: TRBV24-1; j_gene: TRBJ2-3; abundance: few; d_gene: .; CDR3aa: CATAGNTDTQYF; CDR3nt: TGTGCCACCGCAGGGAACACAGATACGCAGTATTTT
v_gene: TRBV5-1; j_gene: TRBJ2-5; abundance: .; d_gene: .; CDR3aa: CASSFIGGPAETQYF; CDR3nt: TGCGCCAGCAGCTTCATCGGGGGCCCCGCTGAGACCCAGTACTTC
v_gene: TRBV7-2; j_gene: TRBJ1-1; abundance: few; d_gene: .; CDR3aa: CASSSYTEAFF; CDR3nt: TGTGCCAGCAGCTCCTACACTGAAGCTTTCTTT
v_gene: TRBV27; j_gene: TRBJ2-7; abundance: .; d_gene: TRBD1; CDR3aa: CASSLDRGQGEQYF; CDR3nt: TGTGCCAGCAGTTTAGACAGGGGGCAGGGCGAGCAGTACTTC
v_gene: TRBV28; j_gene: TRBJ1-5; abundance: .; d_gene: .; CDR3aa: CASSFPGDQPQHF; CDR3nt: TGTGCCAGCAGTTTCCCCGGTGATCAGCCCCAGCATTTT
v_gene: TRBV2; j_gene: TRBJ2-7; abundance: .; d_gene: .; CDR3aa: CASSRAGPTYEQYF; CDR3nt: TGTGCCAGCAGCCGTGCGGGACCGACCTACGAGCAGTACTTC
v_gene: TRBV5-6; j_gene: TRBJ2-5; abundance: few; d_gene: .; CDR3aa: CASSLGRGRGETQYF; CDR3nt: TGTGCCAGCAGCTTGGGGAGGGGGCGCGGGGAGACCCAGTACTTC
v_gene: TRBV19; j_gene: TRBJ2-5; abundance: .; d_gene: TRBD1; CDR3aa: CASSWTGGLETQYF; CDR3nt: TGTGCCAGTAGTTGGACAGGGGGCTTGGAGACCCAGTACTTC
v_gene: TRBV12-3/TRBV12-4; j_gene: TRBJ2-1; abundance: few; d_gene: TRBD2; CDR3aa: CASSPGLRGSYNEQFF; CDR3nt: TGTGCCAGCAGCCCAGGGTTGCGGGGGTCCTACAATGAGCAGTTCTTC
v_gene: TRBV7-2; j_gene: TRBJ1-1; abundance: few; d_gene: .; CDR3aa: CASSSDTGYTEAFF; CDR3nt: TGTGCCAGCAGCTCCGATACAGGGTACACTGAAGCTTTCTTT
v_gene: TRBV7-2; j_gene: TRBJ2-7; abundance: .; d_gene: .; CDR3aa: CASSLGNSYEQYF; CDR3nt: TGTGCCAGCAGCTTGGGCAACTCCTACGAGCAGTACTTC
v_gene: TRBV7-2; j_gene: TRBJ2-5; abundance: few; d_gene: TRBD2; CDR3aa: CASSSFPGLAEETQYF; CDR3nt: TGTGCCAGCAGCTCCTTCCCGGGACTAGCGGAAGAGACCCAGTACTTC
v_gene: TRBV7-9; j_gene: TRBJ1-3; abundance: .; d_gene: .; CDR3aa: CASSSAGTATIWGNTIYF; CDR3nt: TGTGCCAGCAGCTCGGCCGGGACTGCGACTATTTGGGGAAACACCATATATTTT
v_gene: TRBV21-1; j_gene: TRBJ2-7; abundance: few; d_gene: .; CDR3aa: CASSKGAYEQYF; CDR3nt: TGTGCCAGCAGCAAAGGGGCTTACGAGCAGTACTTC
v_gene: TRBV10-3; j_gene: TRBJ2-7; abundance: .; d_gene: TRBD2; CDR3aa: CAIRGTSGVEQYF; CDR3nt: TGTGCCATCAGGGGGACTAGCGGGGTGGAGCAGTACTTC
v_gene: TRBV12-3/TRBV12-4; j_gene: TRBJ2-3; abundance: many; d_gene: .; CDR3aa: CASSWGDTQYF; CDR3nt: TGTGCCAGCAGTTGGGGGGATACGCAGTATTTT
v_gene: TRBV30; j_gene: TRBJ2-2; abundance: .; d_gene: .; CDR3aa: CAWNRESGELFF; CDR3nt: TGTGCCTGGAACCGGGAGAGCGGGGAGCTGTTTTTT
v_gene: TRBV12-3/TRBV12-4; j_gene: TRBJ1-5; abundance: .; d_gene: TRBD1; CDR3aa: CASSFTGGSGNQPQHF; CDR3nt: TGTGCCAGCAGTTTTACAGGGGGATCTGGCAATCAGCCCCAGCATTTT
v_gene: TRBV19; j_gene: TRBJ1-3; abundance: .; d_gene: .; CDR3aa: CASSIERRQPIYF; CDR3nt: TGTGCCAGTAGTATAGAACGGCGCCAGCCCATATATTTT
v_gene: TRBV5-1; j_gene: TRBJ2-3; abundance: .; d_gene: .; CDR3aa: CASSEQGTDVRTDTQYF; CDR3nt: TGCGCCAGCAGCGAGCAGGGAACAGACGTACGGACAGATACGCAGTATTTT
v_gene: TRBV20-1; j_gene: TRBJ2-4; abundance: few; d_gene: TRBD2; CDR3aa: CSSERGSQYF; CDR3nt: TGCAGTAGCGAGCGGGGAAGTCAGTACTTC
v_gene: TRBV5-6; j_gene: TRBJ1-6; abundance: many; d_gene: TRBD1; CDR3aa: CASSRYGTGESPLHF; CDR3nt: TGTGCCAGCAGCCGGTACGGGACAGGCGAATCACCCCTCCACTTT
v_gene: TRBV7-3; j_gene: TRBJ2-4; abundance: few; d_gene: TRBD1; CDR3aa: CASSPGQIPNIQYF; CDR3nt: TGTGCCAGCAGCCCGGGACAGATACCGAACATTCAGTACTTC
v_gene: TRBV6-2/TRBV6-3; j_gene: TRBJ2-3; abundance: few; d_gene: .; CDR3aa: CASSPGSDTQYF; CDR3nt: TGTGCCAGCAGTCCAGGGTCAGATACGCAGTATTTT
v_gene: TRBV24-1; j_gene: TRBJ1-2; abundance: .; d_gene: .; CDR3aa: CATSDRQTEEIYGYTF; CDR3nt: TGTGCAACCAGTGATCGCCAGACCGAGGAAATCTATGGCTACACCTTC
v_gene: TRBV6-5; j_gene: TRBJ2-5; abundance: .; d_gene: .; CDR3aa: CASSPPQGPLETQYF; CDR3nt: TGTGCCAGCAGCCCACCTCAGGGTCCTTTGGAGACCCAGTACTTC
v_gene: TRBV7-2; j_gene: TRBJ1-4; abundance: .; d_gene: .; CDR3aa: CASSPRPATNEKLFF; CDR3nt: TGTGCCAGCAGCCCACGACCGGCAACTAATGAAAAACTGTTTTTT
v_gene: TRBV11-2; j_gene: TRBJ1-5; abundance: .; d_gene: .; CDR3aa: CASSSLRGPASNQPQHF; CDR3nt: TGTGCCAGCAGTAGCCTCCGGGGCCCGGCGAGCAATCAGCCCCAGCATTTT
v_gene: TRBV29-1; j_gene: TRBJ2-3; abundance: .; d_gene: TRBD1; CDR3aa: CSVRQGSSTDTQYF; CDR3nt: TGCAGCGTCCGACAGGGATCTAGCACAGATACGCAGTATTTT
v_gene: TRBV12-3/TRBV12-4; j_gene: TRBJ1-4; abundance: few; d_gene: TRBD1; CDR3aa: CASSIGQAQNEKLFF; CDR3nt: TGTGCCAGCAGCATCGGACAGGCACAGAATGAAAAACTGTTTTTT
v_gene: TRBV5-1; j_gene: TRBJ2-7; abundance: many; d_gene: .; CDR3aa: CASSLASGPFLYEQYF; CDR3nt: TGCGCCAGCAGCTTGGCGTCAGGACCCTTCCTCTACGAGCAGTACTTC
v_gene: TRBV2; j_gene: TRBJ1-1; abundance: .; d_gene: .; CDR3aa: CASGESEAFF; CDR3nt: TGTGCCAGCGGAGAGAGTGAAGCTTTCTTT
v_gene: TRBV28; j_gene: TRBJ2-7; abundance: .; d_gene: TRBD2; CDR3aa: CASRGLARSYEQYF; CDR3nt: TGTGCCAGCAGGGGACTAGCTCGGTCCTACGAGCAGTACTTC
v_gene: TRBV12-3/TRBV12-4; j_gene: TRBJ1-1; abundance: few; d_gene: .; CDR3aa: CASSQQPTANTEAFF; CDR3nt: TGTGCCAGCAGTCAACAACCGACGGCGAACACTGAAGCTTTCTTT
v_gene: TRBV4-3; j_gene: TRBJ2-5; abundance: .; d_gene: .; CDR3aa: CASSQDAGRTQYF; CDR3nt: TGCGCCAGCAGCCAAGATGCGGGACGGACCCAGTACTTC
v_gene: TRBV7-2; j_gene: TRBJ2-3; abundance: many; d_gene: .; CDR3aa: CASSWPGTDTQYF; CDR3nt: TGTGCCAGCAGCTGGCCCGGCACAGATACGCAGTATTTT
v_gene: TRBV12-3/TRBV12-4; j_gene: TRBJ2-7; abundance: few; d_gene: TRBD1; CDR3aa: CASSPSRDSHEQYF; CDR3nt: TGTGCCAGCAGTCCTAGTAGGGACAGCCACGAGCAGTACTTC
v_gene: TRBV5-1; j_gene: TRBJ2-5; abundance: many; d_gene: .; CDR3aa: CASSPAEETQYF; CDR3nt: TGCGCCAGCAGCCCCGCGGAAGAGACCCAGTACTTC
v_gene: TRBV5-1; j_gene: TRBJ2-5; abundance: few; d_gene: TRBD2; CDR3aa: CASSSTGAKASGGSQETQYF; CDR3nt: TGCGCCAGCAGCTCGACAGGGGCGAAGGCTAGCGGGGGATCCCAAGAGACCCAGTACTTC
v_gene: TRBV18; j_gene: TRBJ1-2; abundance: .; d_gene: .; CDR3aa: CASSPRRGPTMGYTF; CDR3nt: TGTGCCAGCTCACCCCGGCGGGGACCGACAATGGGCTACACCTTC
v_gene: TRBV6-4; j_gene: TRBJ2-1; abundance: few; d_gene: .; CDR3aa: CASRPQGLSNEQFF; CDR3nt: TGTGCCAGCAGGCCTCAGGGGCTGAGCAATGAGCAGTTCTTC
v_gene: TRBV7-2; j_gene: TRBJ1-2; abundance: few; d_gene: .; CDR3aa: CASSSTRVYTF; CDR3nt: TGTGCCAGCAGCTCCACCAGGGTCTACACCTTC
v_gene: TRBV6-5; j_gene: TRBJ2-2; abundance: few; d_gene: .; CDR3aa: CASSPSVPRRELIF; CDR3nt: TGTGCCAGCAGTCCCTCGGTACCTCGCAGGGAGCTGATTTTT
v_gene: TRBV6-2/TRBV6-3; j_gene: TRBJ2-3; abundance: few; d_gene: TRBD2; CDR3aa: CASSYPRGAGTSTDTQYF; CDR3nt: TGTGCCAGCAGTTACCCTCGGGGAGCGGGAACTAGCACAGATACGCAGTATTTT
v_gene: TRBV4-3; j_gene: TRBJ2-2; abundance: once; d_gene: .; CDR3aa: CASSHLTGGLNTGELFF; CDR3nt: TGCGCCAGCAGCCATCTCACAGGAGGTCTGAACACCGGGGAGCTGTTTTTT
v_gene: TRBV2; j_gene: TRBJ2-5; abundance: .; d_gene: .; CDR3aa: CASLRGAQETQYF; CDR3nt: TGTGCCAGCCTGCGAGGAGCACAAGAGACCCAGTACTTC
v_gene: TRBV20-1; j_gene: TRBJ2-1; abundance: many; d_gene: TRBD2; CDR3aa: CSATSGGYNEQFF; CDR3nt: TGCAGTGCTACTAGCGGGGGGTACAATGAGCAGTTCTTC
v_gene: TRBV3-1; j_gene: TRBJ2-1; abundance: .; d_gene: .; CDR3aa: CASSLTGSNEQFF; CDR3nt: TGTGCCAGCAGCCTCACGGGCTCTAATGAGCAGTTCTTC
v_gene: TRBV6-1; j_gene: TRBJ2-7; abundance: few; d_gene: .; CDR3aa: CASSVGGSSYEQYF; CDR3nt: TGTGCCAGCAGTGTGGGGGGAAGTTCCTACGAGCAGTACTTC